This entry lists 23 T cell receptor beta chains sequenced from one sample in a study of response to subunit inactivated influenza vaccine. TCRdb reprocessed the RT-PCR reads via MiXCR and lists one record per CDR3 protein. The table lists 150,000 or so distinct CDR3 sequences, about 10% of them singletons. This specimen was CD8+ T cells sorted from PBMCs, taken less than 30 months after vaccination. The source of these receptors is a man between 45 and 75 years old who received an inactivated influenza vaccine.

There are a few counts of this clonotype. V usage is TRBV6-5 and J usage is TRBJ2-7, with a possible D match to TRBD1 (6 bases). The CDR3 covers 15 residues. Per the germline V gene, CDR1 is MNHEY and CDR2 is SVGAGI. V lost 6 bases and J lost 4, with 19 bases in between. CDR3 loop: CASSSSGTLYYEQYF. In nucleotides, the CDR3 is TGTGCCAGCAGCTCCTCCGGGACACTTTATTACGAGCAGTACTTC.

This clonotype was recorded a few times. V usage is TRBV7-6 and J usage is TRBJ2-2; 9 positions agree with TRBD2. Per the germline V gene, CDR1 is SGHVS and CDR2 is FNYEAQ. The ends lost 3 bases at V and 2 bases at J; junction bases unmatched: 10. This CDR3 contains 18 residues. The CDR3 coding sequence is TGTGCCAGCAGCTTCCGGCCCCTAGCGGGGATAAACACCGGGGAGCTGTTTTTT. Its translation is CASSFRPLAGINTGELFF. Looking up the rest from reference TRBV7-6 and TRBJ2-2 gives the full variable domain: GAGVSQSPRYKVTKRGQDVALRCDPISGHVSLYWYRQALGQGPEFLTYFNYEAQQDKSGLPNDRFSAERPEGSISTLTIQRTEQRDSAMYRCASSFRPLAGINTGELFFGEGSRLTVL.

At least ten counts were recorded for this clonotype. The CDR3 DNA follows: TGTGCCACCAGCACTAGCGGAGAGACCCAGTACTTC. It is translated as CATSTSGETQYF. The chain employs TRBV24-1 and TRBJ2-5; TRBD2 agrees at 8 bases. This CDR3 contains 12 residues. J was trimmed by 4 bases and V by 7 bases; bases with no gene match: 1. Looked up from germline, CDR1 is KGHDR and CDR2 is SFDVKD.

The V call is TRBV7-9, the J call TRBJ1-1, with D unclear. V was pared by 2 bases and J by 1 base, with 11 bases between. The CDR3 spans 15 residues. Germline V gene sequence: CDR1 SEHNR, CDR2 FQNEAQ (reference sequence). The CDR3 DNA follows: TGTGCCAGCAGCTTATCATCGGGCGGGAACACTGAAGCTTTCTTT. It specifies CASSLSSGGNTEAFF.

The V gene is TRBV18, the J gene TRBJ2-1; 8 nucleotides line up with TRBD1. Germline V gene lookup returns CDR1 KGHSH and CDR2 LQKENI. V shed 0 bases and J 4 bases; nucleotides not matched to a gene: 8. The CDR3 contains 17 residues. CDR3 sequence reads: CASSPPQGATPYNEQFF. The CDR3 coding sequence is TGTGCCAGCTCACCACCGCAGGGGGCCACCCCTTACAATGAGCAGTTCTTC.

This clonotype was seen only a few times. The chain is built from TRBV12-3 or TRBV12-4 and TRBJ2-7; 7 positions match TRBD2. Trimming at V came to 3 bases and at J to 2 bases, leaving 4 bases not matched to a gene. The CDR3 is 14 amino acids. The DNA of the CDR3 is TGTGCCAGCAGTTTTTTGGCGGGAGCCTACGAGCAGTACTTC. Translating gives CASSFLAGAYEQYF.

This sequence joins TRBV27 and TRBJ2-6, with a tentative D call TRBD2 (5 bases). The CDR3 totals 16 residues. Between the trimmed V and J ends, which lost 5 bases and 0 bases, there was a span of 11 bases. Germline V CDR1 and CDR2: MNHEY, SMNVEV (reference sequence). CDR3 region: CASSPLGSSGANVLTF. The CDR3 bases are TGTGCCAGCAGTCCCCTTGGGAGCTCTGGGGCCAACGTCCTGACTTTC.

V and J are TRBV27 and TRBJ1-6; no reliable D call. With 2 bases removed from V and 6 bases from J, the gap between germline ends came to 8 bases. CDR3 length: 14 residues. Germline CDR1 reads MNHEY; CDR2 reads SMNVEV (reference sequence). The CDR3 region is CASSLEPVNSPLHF. The DNA for the CDR3 is TGTGCCAGCAGTTTAGAGCCAGTTAATTCACCCCTCCACTTT.

The chain has TRBV5-1 and TRBJ2-2; 10 bases are shared with TRBD1. CDR3 length: 17 residues. Germline V gene lookup returns CDR1 SGHRS and CDR2 YFSETQ. Unmatched junction bases numbered 11, after V lost 4 bases and J lost 5 bases. CDR3 residues: CASSPTVTGGVTGELFF. DNA of the CDR3: TGCGCCAGCAGCCCCACTGTGACAGGGGGCGTTACCGGGGAGCTGTTTTTT.

This clonotype was observed a few times. V is TRBV28 and J is TRBJ2-7; D not resolved. Germline V gene data show CDR1 as MDHEN and CDR2 as SYDVKM. The CDR3 extends over 15 amino acids. V lost 1 base, J lost 5 bases, and 15 bases lay in between. In DNA form, the CDR3 reads TGTGCCAGCAGTTTATTTGACGCCCCAGGCCACGAGCAGTACTTC. This gives the protein CASSLFDAPGHEQYF.

This clonotype was observed a handful of times. The chain carries TRBV6-2 or TRBV6-3 and TRBJ2-7; 9 nucleotides align to TRBD1. The CDR3 has 15 residues. Germline-derived CDR1 and CDR2 are MNHEY and SVGEGT. Trimming cost V 5 bases and J 2 bases; bases outside gene matches: 7. The CDR3 nucleotides are TGTGCCAGCAGTCAAGGGACAGGGCTAACCTACGAGCAGTACTTC. As protein: CASSQGTGLTYEQYF.

This clonotype was seen ten or more times. Here the CDR3 DNA reads TGTGCCAGCAGTGATTTGGGTTCGGGAAACATTCAGTACTTC. Its translation is CASSDLGSGNIQYF. The chain links TRBV6-1 to TRBJ2-4, with no clear D. The germline gives CDR1 MNHNS, CDR2 SASEGT. Trimming took 3 bases from V and 6 from J, leaving 12 bases between them. The CDR3 consists of 14 residues.

This clonotype showed up many times. V gene TRBV5-8 combines with J gene TRBJ2-4; D is unresolved. The V end was cut by 3 bases, the J end by 3 bases, with 22 bases between. Looked up from germline, CDR1 is SGHTS and CDR2 is YDEGEE. There are 18 residues in the CDR3. The CDR3 is CASSYLLGPVSGKNIQYF. The DNA of the CDR3 is TGTGCCAGCAGCTATCTACTCGGACCGGTTTCGGGCAAAAACATTCAGTACTTC. The full variable domain, in which reference TRBV5-8 and TRBJ2-4 provide the parts outside the CDR3, is EAGVTQSPTHLIKTRGQQATLRCSPISGHTSVYWYQQALGLGLQFLLWYDEGEERNRGNFPPRFSGRQFPNYSSELNVNALELEDSALYLCASSYLLGPVSGKNIQYFGAGTRLSVL.

This clonotype turned up a few times. V and J are TRBV7-9 and TRBJ1-4; TRBD1 agrees at 8 bases. The CDR3 contains 15 residues. V shed 3 bases, J shed 5 bases, and the junction held 5 bases outside the gene matches. CDR1 is SEHNR, CDR2 FQNEAQ, per germline (reference sequence). The CDR3 DNA reads as TGTGCCAGCAGCTTGAGACAGGGGAGAAATGAAAAACTGTTTTTT. This translates into CASSLRQGRNEKLFF. Full variable domain (remainder filled in from reference TRBV7-9 and TRBJ1-4): DTGVSQNPRHKITKRGQNVTFRCDPISEHNRLYWYRQTLGQGPEFLTYFQNEAQLEKSRLLSDRFSAERPKGSFSTLEIQRTEQGDSAMYLCASSLRQGRNEKLFFGSGTQLSVL.

This chain joins TRBV9 and TRBJ2-1; TRBD2 is a possible D gene (6 bases). The CDR3 is made up of 15 amino acids. Germline-derived CDR1 and CDR2 are SGDLS and YYNGEE. The V gene lost 4 bases and the J gene lost 0 bases, with 11 bases spanning the gap. CDR3 loop: CASSSGLSSYNEQFF. CDR3 DNA sequence: TGTGCCAGCAGCTCGGGACTCAGCTCCTACAATGAGCAGTTCTTC. Full variable domain (rest looked up from reference TRBV9 and TRBJ2-1): DSGVTQTPKHLITATGQRVTLRCSPRSGDLSVYWYQQSLDQGLQFLIQYYNGEERAKGNILERFSAQQFPDLHSELNLSSLELGDSALYFCASSSGLSSYNEQFFGPGTRLTVL.

This clonotype was picked up a small number of times. For the CDR3, the DNA is TGCAGCGTTGGGCCAGGTCGTCGATACGAGCAGTACTTC. Its protein product is CSVGPGRRYEQYF. The gene calls are TRBV29-1 and TRBJ2-7; D not resolved. This CDR3 is built from 13 residues. Trimming stripped 4 bases from V and 4 bases from J, with 14 bases between. CDR1 is SQVTM, CDR2 ANQGSEA, per germline.

This clonotype was detected a few times. This chain connects TRBV11-1 to TRBJ2-1, with TRBD2 identical over 12 bases. Trimming removed 0 bases from V and 5 bases from J; junction bases left unmatched: 14. The CDR3 contains 20 residues. Germline CDR1 is SGHAT and CDR2 is FQDESV (reference sequence). CDR3: CASSLAPMPRLAGAHNEQFF. DNA for the CDR3: TGTGCCAGCAGCTTAGCGCCAATGCCCCGACTAGCGGGAGCCCACAATGAGCAGTTCTTC.

This clonotype was detected only a few times. The CDR3 loop is CASSQDRAGVNTGELFF. DNA of the CDR3: TGCGCCAGCAGCCAAGACCGAGCGGGAGTGAACACCGGGGAGCTGTTTTTT. The chain employs TRBV4-3 and TRBJ2-2; 8 bases match TRBD2. CDR3 length: 17 residues. V trimming: 0 bases; J trimming: 1 base; junction bases outside the gene matches: 4. Germline loops: CDR1 LGHNA, CDR2 YSLEER.

J is TRBJ1-2 and V is TRBV28; a possible D gene is TRBD1 (6 bases). Trimming left V 8 bases short and J 4 bases short, with 14 bases between. The CDR3 length is 13 residues. Germline V lookup: CDR1 MDHEN, CDR2 SYDVKM. The CDR3 sequence is CASSQTGAYGYTF. As DNA, the CDR3 is TGTGCCAGCTCCCAGACAGGCGCCTATGGCTACACCTTC.

The chain joins TRBV20-1 to TRBJ1-2; unclear D gene. The CDR3 extends over 13 amino acids. Germline CDR1 and CDR2: DFQATT and SNEGSKA (reference sequence). V lost 7 bases, J lost 1 base, and 13 bases lay in between. The CDR3 region has the DNA TGCAGTGTTCTCGGACCGAATAACTATGGCTACACCTTC. Its protein product is CSVLGPNNYGYTF.

Judged by abundance, this clonotype is medium-sized. Because it lacks the conserved phenylalanine or tryptophan at the end, this CDR3 is likely a read error. The DNA is left out, because the CDR3 cannot be placed on it with certainty; the CDR3 is given as TCRdb lists it. This sequence joins TRBV2 and TRBJ1-2; TRBD1 was called by the table and not checked on the DNA. The CDR3 region is 10 residues in length, termini included. Germline V gene data show CDR1 as SNHLY and CDR2 as FYNNEI. CDR3 in amino acids: CASYRGPVST.

This clonotype occurred many times. V is TRBV7-8 and J is TRBJ2-7; D is perhaps TRBD1 or TRBD2 (5 bases each). Germline V lookup: CDR1 SGHVS, CDR2 FQNEAQ. V shed 3 bases and J shed 0 bases, with 15 bases lying between them. The CDR3 is made up of 16 amino acids. The DNA of the CDR3 is TGTGCCAGCAGCTTTTTTATTGGGGCGGGCTCCTACGAGCAGTACTTC. Protein sequence: CASSFFIGAGSYEQYF.

The chain couples TRBV7-2 to TRBJ2-4, with D unresolved. Per germline, CDR1 SGHTA and CDR2 FQGNSA. CDR3 size: 17 residues. V lost 0 bases, J lost 0 bases, and 12 bases lay in between. The CDR3 sequence: CASSLAPPVIAKNIQYF. CDR3 DNA: TGTGCCAGCAGCTTAGCCCCCCCCGTTATAGCCAAAAACATTCAGTACTTC. Based on the CDR3 plus reference TRBV7-2 and TRBJ2-4, the full variable domain is GAGVSQSPSNKVTEKGKDVELRCDPISGHTALYWYRQSLGQGLEFLIYFQGNSAPDKSGLPSDRFSAERTGGSVSTLTIQRTQQEDSAVYLCASSLAPPVIAKNIQYFGAGTRLSVL.